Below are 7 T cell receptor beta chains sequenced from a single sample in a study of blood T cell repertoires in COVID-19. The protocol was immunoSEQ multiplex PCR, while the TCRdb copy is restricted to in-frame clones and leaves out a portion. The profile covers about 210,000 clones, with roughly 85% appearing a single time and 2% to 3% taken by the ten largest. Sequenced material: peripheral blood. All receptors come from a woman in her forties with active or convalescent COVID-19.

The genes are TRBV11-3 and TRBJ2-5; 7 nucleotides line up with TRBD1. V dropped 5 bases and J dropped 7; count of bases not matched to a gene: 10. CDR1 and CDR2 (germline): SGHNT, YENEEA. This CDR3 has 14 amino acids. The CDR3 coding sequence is TGTGCCAGCAGCCCACGAGACAGGGCAGGGACCCAGTACTTC. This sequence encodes CASSPRDRAGTQYF. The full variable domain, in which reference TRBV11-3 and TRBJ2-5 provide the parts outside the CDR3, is EAGVVQSPRYKIIEKKQPVAFWCNPISGHNTLYWYLQNLGQGPELLIRYENEEAVDDSQLPKDRFSAERLKGVDSTLKIQPAELGDSAVYLCASSPRDRAGTQYFGPGTRLLVL.

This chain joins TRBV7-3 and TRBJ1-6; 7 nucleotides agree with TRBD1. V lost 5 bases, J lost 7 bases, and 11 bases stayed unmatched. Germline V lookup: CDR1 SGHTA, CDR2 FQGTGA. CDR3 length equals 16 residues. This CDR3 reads CASSLRGTANNSPLHF. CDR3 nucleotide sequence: TGTGCCAGCAGCCTACGTGGGACAGCGAACAATTCACCCCTCCACTTT.

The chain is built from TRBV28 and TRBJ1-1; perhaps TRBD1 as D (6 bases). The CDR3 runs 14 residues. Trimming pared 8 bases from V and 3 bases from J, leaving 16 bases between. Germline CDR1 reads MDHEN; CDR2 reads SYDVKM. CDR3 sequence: CASETGQVDTEAFF. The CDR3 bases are TGTGCCAGCGAAACAGGGCAGGTGGACACTGAAGCTTTCTTT.

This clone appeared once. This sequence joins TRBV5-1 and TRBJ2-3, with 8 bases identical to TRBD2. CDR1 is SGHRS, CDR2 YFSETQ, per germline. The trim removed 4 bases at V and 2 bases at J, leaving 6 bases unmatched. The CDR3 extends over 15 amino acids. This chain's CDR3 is CASSPFSGNTDTQYF. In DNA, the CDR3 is TGCGCCAGCAGCCCATTTAGCGGGAACACAGATACGCAGTATTTT.

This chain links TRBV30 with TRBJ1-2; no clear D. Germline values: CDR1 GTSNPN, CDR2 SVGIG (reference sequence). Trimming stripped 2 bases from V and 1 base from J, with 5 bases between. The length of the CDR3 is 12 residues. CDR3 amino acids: CAWSPDNYGYTF. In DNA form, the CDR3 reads TGTGCCTGGAGTCCAGATAACTATGGCTACACCTTC.

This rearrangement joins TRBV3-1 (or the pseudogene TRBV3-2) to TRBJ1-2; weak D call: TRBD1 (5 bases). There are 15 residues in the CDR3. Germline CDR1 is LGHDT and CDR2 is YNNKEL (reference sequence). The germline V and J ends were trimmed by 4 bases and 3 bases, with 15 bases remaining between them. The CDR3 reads CASSLPDTPYYGYTF. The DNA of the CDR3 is TGTGCCAGCAGCCTCCCGGACACTCCTTACTATGGCTACACCTTC.

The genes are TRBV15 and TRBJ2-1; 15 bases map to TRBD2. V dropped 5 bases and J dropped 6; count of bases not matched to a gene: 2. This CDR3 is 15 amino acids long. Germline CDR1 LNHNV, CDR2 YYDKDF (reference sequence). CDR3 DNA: TGTGCCACCAGCGGGGGACTAGCGGGAGGCAATGAGCAGTTCTTC. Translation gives CATSGGLAGGNEQFF.